These 24 T cell receptor beta chains came from one sample sequenced in a study of T cell repertoires in cytomegalovirus infection. For these TCRs, the target antigens are not known. TCRdb called the reads again in MiXCR, with one record for every CDR3 protein. The sample lists 700,000 to 950,000 distinct CDR3 sequences, 30% to 35% seen once, with over 10% in the top ten. The sample was cultured CD8+ T cells from PBMCs, taken from culture after CMV antigen stimulation. The receptors stem from a human donor in good health (CMV status not recorded). Some clones in this sample may be carry-over from other donors' samples.

At least ten counts were recorded for this clonotype. J is TRBJ1-1 and V is TRBV7-9; D remains ambiguous. The CDR3 spans 14 residues. CDR1 and CDR2 from the germline V gene are SEHNR and FQNEAQ (reference sequence). Trimming pared 1 base from V and 6 bases from J, leaving 12 bases between. In DNA form, the CDR3 reads TGTGCCAGCAGCTTAGTATCACGTTGGCCTGAAGCTTTCTTT. It yields the protein CASSLVSRWPEAFF.

This sequence joins TRBV13 and TRBJ2-7; D unresolved. This CDR3 region has 12 residues. Trimming pared 3 bases from V and 4 bases from J, leaving 7 bases between. CDR1 PRHDT and CDR2 FYEKMQ come from the germline V gene (reference sequence). The CDR3 DNA reads TGTGCCAGCAGCTTTTTCGGATACGAGCAGTACGTC. Translating it yields CASSFFGYEQYV.

The sample holds a few counts of this clonotype. The J gene is TRBJ1-5, the V gene TRBV6-2 or TRBV6-3, with D perhaps TRBD1 (5 bases). Trimming took 3 bases from V and 4 from J, leaving 10 bases between them. The CDR3 totals 14 residues. Per germline, CDR1 MNHEY and CDR2 SVGEGT. This CDR3 is CASSYGTMNQPQHF. The CDR3 DNA sequence: TGTGCCAGCAGTTATGGGACCATGAATCAGCCCCAGCATTTT.

V usage is TRBV12-3 or TRBV12-4 and J usage is TRBJ1-4; D might be TRBD1 (6 bases). This CDR3 region has 16 residues. V shed 6 bases and J shed 8 bases, with 22 bases lying between them. The DNA of the CDR3 is TGTGCCAGCAGAAAGGGGGGGGGAAAATATGGCGAAAAACTGTTTTTT. Protein: CASRKGGGKYGEKLFF.

Points on this clonotype: A read error may be the cause here, since a much bigger clone is one base away. As DNA, the CDR3 is TGTGCCAGCAGCTTAGGAACAAGGGGAGGGGAGACCCAGTACTTC. Translated: CASSLGTRGGETQYF. The chain is built from TRBV7-2 and TRBJ2-5; 7 bases are shared with TRBD2. Germline-derived CDR1 and CDR2 are SGHTA and FQGNSA. J was trimmed by 5 bases and V by 1 base; bases with no gene match: 7. The length of the CDR3 is 15 residues.

This chain joins TRBV6-5 and TRBJ1-1; 7 bases are a match to TRBD1. J was trimmed by 11 bases and V by 0 bases; bases with no gene match: 18. The CDR3 is 17 residues long. The germline gives CDR1 MNHEY, CDR2 SVGAGI. The CDR3 loop is CASSYSIQGMGGIGAFF. In DNA form, the CDR3 reads TGTGCCAGCAGTTACTCGATACAGGGGATGGGCGGCATAGGGGCTTTCTTT.

The V call is TRBV28, the J call TRBJ1-1; tentative D call: TRBD1 (5 bases). Per germline, CDR1 MDHEN and CDR2 SYDVKM. Trimming removed 3 bases at V and 0 bases at J, with 20 bases between. CDR3 length: 18 residues. The CDR3 sequence is CASSFRAGTVGLNTEAFF. The CDR3 nucleotides are TGTGCCAGCAGTTTTCGGGCAGGGACGGTGGGTCTGAACACTGAAGCTTTCTTT. The full variable domain, completed using reference TRBV28 and TRBJ1-1, is DVKVTQSSRYLVKRTGEKVFLECVQDMDHENMFWYRQDPGLGLRLIYFSYDVKMKEKGDIPEGYSVSREKKERFSLILESASTNQTSMYLCASSFRAGTVGLNTEAFFGQGTRLTVV.

The chain joins TRBV7-3 to TRBJ1-3; a possible D gene is TRBD1 (5 bases). The CDR3 sequence is 15 residues long. V shed 5 bases and J shed 4 bases, with 15 bases lying between them. Germline CDR1 SGHTA, CDR2 FQGTGA. In nucleotides, the CDR3 is TGTGCCAGCAGCCCGGGGCCCGGGGCGGGAAACACCATATATTTT. It encodes CASSPGPGAGNTIYF.

This sequence joins TRBV9 and TRBJ2-3; D is undetermined. Germline CDR1 reads SGDLS; CDR2 reads YYNGEE. CDR3 length: 14 residues. Between the trimmed V and J ends, which lost 0 bases and 2 bases, there was a span of 7 bases. CDR3 sequence: CASSVASATDTQYF. CDR3 in DNA: TGTGCCAGCAGCGTAGCGTCAGCCACAGATACGCAGTATTTT.

There are a few counts of this clonotype. The V and J genes are TRBV7-9 and TRBJ1-1; TRBD1 matches 10 bases. Looked up from germline, CDR1 is SEHNR and CDR2 is FQNEAQ (reference sequence). Germline trimming cut 5 bases from V and 2 bases from J; bases unmatched to any gene: 11. CDR3 length: 17 amino acids. The CDR3 sequence: CASSPPGQGLSNTEAFF. The CDR3 region has the DNA TGTGCCAGCAGCCCACCGGGACAGGGGCTTTCTAACACTGAAGCTTTCTTT.

In this sample, this clonotype turned up a few times. The V and J genes are TRBV5-1 and TRBJ1-2; D possibly corresponds to TRBD1 (6 bases). Per germline, CDR1 SGHRS and CDR2 YFSETQ. Trimming shortened V by 1 base and J by 3 bases, and 13 bases separated the two germline ends. The CDR3 extends over 15 amino acids. The CDR3 reads CASSLRDRNYYGYTF. In nucleotides, the CDR3 is TGCGCCAGCAGCTTGCGAGACAGGAATTACTATGGCTACACCTTC.

The CDR3 here is CASSLVEGQGTWFIQYF. CDR3 DNA: TGTGCCAGCAGTTTAGTGGAGGGTCAAGGCACGTGGTTCATTCAGTACTTC. The J gene is TRBJ2-4, the V gene TRBV12-3 or TRBV12-4; possibly TRBD2 for D (6 bases). This CDR3 comprises 17 residues. V gave up 1 base and J gave up 9 bases, with 22 bases separating them.

This clonotype was detected only a few times. V gene TRBV28 combines with J gene TRBJ2-7, with a weak D call TRBD1 (6 bases). V shed 3 bases and J shed 3 bases, with 15 bases lying between them. CDR1 and CDR2 (germline): MDHEN, SYDVKM. This CDR3 is built from 15 residues. The CDR3 loop reads CASSLDRQGNYEQYV. CDR3 DNA sequence: TGTGCCAGCAGTTTGGACAGACAAGGAAACTACGAGCAGTACGTC.

This clonotype showed up just a few times. This chain joins TRBV5-4 and TRBJ2-1, with 7 bases identical to TRBD2. The germline V gene encodes CDR1 SGHNT and CDR2 YYREEE (reference sequence). The CDR3 extends over 18 amino acids. V shed 0 bases and J 0 bases; nucleotides not matched to a gene: 9. The CDR3 DNA sequence: TGTGCCAGCAGCTTGGAGGCGGGGCGGGGGAGCTCCTACAATGAGCAGTTCTTC. Translated: CASSLEAGRGSSYNEQFF.

This clonotype has only one observation. This chain connects TRBV19 to TRBJ2-7, with TRBD1 matching 9 bases. The CDR3 covers 14 residues. Germline CDR1 and CDR2: LNHDA and SQIVND (reference sequence). Trimming cost V 5 bases and J 2 bases; bases outside gene matches: 4. This CDR3 reads CASSLQGAPYEQYF. CDR3 bases: TGTGCCAGTAGTCTACAGGGGGCCCCCTACGAGCAGTACTTC.

The DNA of the CDR3 is TGTGCCAGCTCACCTCCGCTCCAAGAGACCCAGTACTTC. It codes for CASSPPLQETQYF. The V gene is TRBV18, the J gene TRBJ2-5; D not certain. The CDR3 runs 13 residues. Per the germline V gene, CDR1 is KGHSH and CDR2 is LQKENI. V was clipped by 3 bases and J by 1 base, with 6 bases between them.

The chain recombines TRBV19 with TRBJ1-1; D is ambiguous. This CDR3 has 13 residues. Germline CDR1 LNHDA, CDR2 SQIVND (reference sequence). Trimming pared 6 bases from V and 2 bases from J, leaving 10 bases between. CDR3 amino acids: CASSHMLNTEAFF. The CDR3 DNA follows: TGTGCCAGTAGCCATATGTTAAACACTGAAGCTTTCTTT.

This clonotype was seen a handful of times. The chain couples TRBV11-2 to TRBJ1-1; D is uncertain. The CDR3 is 13 amino acids. Germline values: CDR1 SGHAT, CDR2 FQNNGV. V was pared by 2 bases and J by 4 bases, with 8 bases between. CDR3 in DNA: TGTGCCAGCAGCTTAAATTATGGCACTGAAGCTTTCTTT. As protein: CASSLNYGTEAFF.

The chain combines TRBV7-8 with TRBJ2-2; perhaps D is TRBD1 or TRBD2 (5 bases each). The CDR3 is made up of 15 amino acids. V lost 8 bases, J lost 0 bases, and 13 bases lay in between. CDR1 and CDR2 (germline): SGHVS, FQNEAQ. CDR3 amino acids: CASEGFDANTGELFF. Here the CDR3 DNA reads TGTGCCAGCGAGGGGTTCGACGCGAACACCGGGGAGCTGTTTTTT.

This clonotype was counted at least ten times. The chain combines TRBV7-3 with TRBJ2-1, with D possibly TRBD2 on 5 matching bases. This CDR3 is built from 15 residues. In germline, CDR1 is SGHTA, CDR2 FQGTGA. Trimming removed 5 bases from V and 6 bases from J, with 17 bases in between. The CDR3 bases are TGTGCCAGCAGCAGTCGGCCCTTAGCGTTCAATGAGCAGTTCTTC. Translating gives CASSSRPLAFNEQFF.

In regard to this clonotype: It may be a read error: a sequence one base away is much more abundant. V usage is TRBV7-2 and J usage is TRBJ2-7; D remains unclear. The CDR3 length is 15 residues. V dropped 5 bases and J dropped 3 bases, with 17 bases sitting between them. Per germline, CDR1 SGHTA and CDR2 FQGNSA. CDR3 in DNA: TGTGCCAGCAGCCGACGCGCCCAACAAGACTACGAGCAGTACTTC. Encoded protein: CASSRRAQQDYEQYF.

The chain employs TRBV7-6 and TRBJ1-1, with 7 bases matching TRBD1. The germline gives CDR1 SGHVS, CDR2 FNYEAQ. Germline trimming cut 5 bases from V and 4 bases from J; bases unmatched to any gene: 10. The CDR3 spans 15 residues. The DNA of the CDR3 is TGTGCCAGCAGCCAGGGAGAAGGGGGCTCCACTGAAGCTTTCTTT. Amino acid sequence: CASSQGEGGSTEAFF.

Only one count was recorded for this clonotype. The rearrangement joins TRBV7-6 to TRBJ1-1, with D possibly TRBD1 on 5 matching bases. The CDR3 totals 15 residues. Germline V gives CDR1 SGHVS, CDR2 FNYEAQ. Deletions cut 1 base from V and 2 bases from J, with 11 bases between. The CDR3 loop reads CASSLDGTINTEAFF. CDR3 coding DNA: TGTGCCAGCAGCTTAGACGGGACCATTAACACTGAAGCTTTCTTT.

This clonotype has more than one count but fewer than ten. The rearrangement links TRBV14 to TRBJ2-7; a possible D gene is TRBD1 (5 bases). The V end was cut by 4 bases, the J end by 6 bases, with 10 bases between. The CDR3 runs to 12 residues. Germline-derived CDR1 and CDR2 are SGHDN and FVKESK. The CDR3 DNA reads TGTGCCAGCAGCCCTGGACAAGGCGAGCAGTACGTC. This gives the protein CASSPGQGEQYV.